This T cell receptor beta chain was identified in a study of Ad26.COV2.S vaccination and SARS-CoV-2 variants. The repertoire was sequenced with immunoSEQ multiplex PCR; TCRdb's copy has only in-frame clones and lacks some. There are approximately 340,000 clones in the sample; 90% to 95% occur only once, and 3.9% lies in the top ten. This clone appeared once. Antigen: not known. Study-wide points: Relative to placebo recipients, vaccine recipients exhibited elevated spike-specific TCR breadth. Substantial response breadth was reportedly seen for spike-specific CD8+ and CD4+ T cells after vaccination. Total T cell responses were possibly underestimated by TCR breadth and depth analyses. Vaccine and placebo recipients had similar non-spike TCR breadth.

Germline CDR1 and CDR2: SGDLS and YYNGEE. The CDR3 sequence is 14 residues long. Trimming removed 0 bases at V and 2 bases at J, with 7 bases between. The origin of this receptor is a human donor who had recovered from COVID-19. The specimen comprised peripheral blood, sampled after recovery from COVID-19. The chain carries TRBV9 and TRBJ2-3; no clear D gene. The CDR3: CASSVEIFTDTQYF. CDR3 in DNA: TGTGCCAGCAGCGTAGAGATATTCACAGATACGCAGTATTTT. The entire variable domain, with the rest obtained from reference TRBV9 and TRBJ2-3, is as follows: DSGVTQTPKHLITATGQRVTLRCSPRSGDLSVYWYQQSLDQGLQFLIQYYNGEERAKGNILERFSAQQFPDLHSELNLSSLELGDSALYFCASSVEIFTDTQYFGPGTRLTVL.